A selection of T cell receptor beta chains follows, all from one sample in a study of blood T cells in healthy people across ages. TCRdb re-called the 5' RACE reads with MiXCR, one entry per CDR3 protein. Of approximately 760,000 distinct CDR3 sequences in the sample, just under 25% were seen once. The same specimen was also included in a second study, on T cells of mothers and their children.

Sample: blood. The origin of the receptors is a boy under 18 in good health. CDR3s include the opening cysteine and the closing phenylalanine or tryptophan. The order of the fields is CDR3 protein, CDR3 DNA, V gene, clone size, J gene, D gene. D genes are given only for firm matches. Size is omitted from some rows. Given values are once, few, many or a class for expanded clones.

CDR3 protein: CASSHRFKGEKLFF
CDR3 DNA: TGTGCCAGCAGTCACCGTTTTAAGGGAGAAAAACTGTTTTTT
V gene: TRBV6-5
clone size: few
J gene: TRBJ1-4
D gene: -

CDR3 protein: CASGGRGRDTQYF
CDR3 DNA: TGTGCCAGTGGGGGCAGGGGGCGAGATACGCAGTATTTT
V gene: TRBV6-5
clone size: -
J gene: TRBJ2-3
D gene: TRBD1

CDR3 protein: CASSLGTGGSGYTF
CDR3 DNA: TGTGCCAGCAGCTTGGGGACAGGGGGGAGCGGCTACACCTTC
V gene: TRBV7-3
clone size: many
J gene: TRBJ1-2
D gene: TRBD1

CDR3 protein: CSAEGQNTEAFF
CDR3 DNA: TGCAGTGCTGAGGGACAGAACACTGAAGCTTTCTTT
V gene: TRBV20-1
clone size: few
J gene: TRBJ1-1
D gene: -

CDR3 protein: CSARKGGQETQYF
CDR3 DNA: TGCAGTGCTAGAAAAGGCGGCCAAGAGACCCAGTACTTC
V gene: TRBV20-1
clone size: few
J gene: TRBJ2-5
D gene: -

CDR3 protein: CASSLGQAQGYSYEQYF
CDR3 DNA: TGTGCCAGCAGCTTAGGACAGGCTCAAGGGTACTCCTACGAGCAGTACTTC
V gene: TRBV7-8
clone size: -
J gene: TRBJ2-7
D gene: -

CDR3 protein: CASSSQTGLNYGYTF
CDR3 DNA: TGTGCCAGCAGCTCACAGACAGGACTTAACTATGGCTACACCTTC
V gene: TRBV7-2
clone size: -
J gene: TRBJ1-2
D gene: -

CDR3 protein: CASRHGQPSYEQYF
CDR3 DNA: TGTGCCAGCAGACACGGACAGCCCTCCTACGAGCAGTACTTC
V gene: TRBV28
clone size: -
J gene: TRBJ2-7
D gene: -

CDR3 protein: CASKEALNTEAFF
CDR3 DNA: TGTGCCAGCAAGGAGGCCCTGAACACTGAAGCTTTCTTT
V gene: TRBV27
clone size: -
J gene: TRBJ1-1
D gene: -

CDR3 protein: CASSLDLASSYNEQFF
CDR3 DNA: TGTGCCAGCAGCTTAGATTTGGCGAGCTCCTACAATGAGCAGTTCTTC
V gene: TRBV11-2
clone size: -
J gene: TRBJ2-1
D gene: -

CDR3 protein: CASQLLAGGADTQYF
CDR3 DNA: TGTGCCAGCCAGCTGCTAGCGGGGGGGGCAGATACGCAGTATTTT
V gene: TRBV7-2
clone size: -
J gene: TRBJ2-3
D gene: TRBD2

CDR3 protein: CASSYSSAGGIDGADTQYF
CDR3 DNA: TGTGCCAGCAGTTACTCGAGTGCGGGGGGGATCGACGGCGCAGATACGCAGTATTTT
V gene: TRBV6-2/TRBV6-3
clone size: -
J gene: TRBJ2-3
D gene: TRBD2

CDR3 protein: CASSLGQASSYNSPLHF
CDR3 DNA: TGTGCCAGCAGCTTAGGTCAGGCGAGCTCCTATAATTCACCCCTCCACTTT
V gene: TRBV7-2
clone size: few
J gene: TRBJ1-6
D gene: -

CDR3 protein: CATSDPGQGNTGELFF
CDR3 DNA: TGTGCCACCAGCGACCCGGGACAGGGGAACACCGGGGAGCTGTTTTTT
V gene: TRBV15
clone size: -
J gene: TRBJ2-2
D gene: TRBD1

CDR3 protein: CASSQDAGFSGANVLTF
CDR3 DNA: TGTGCCAGCAGCCAAGATGCTGGGTTCTCTGGGGCCAACGTCCTGACTTTC
V gene: TRBV3-1
clone size: few
J gene: TRBJ2-6
D gene: -

CDR3 protein: CAGSQQGNSPLHF
CDR3 DNA: TGTGCCGGCAGCCAGCAGGGAAATTCACCCCTCCACTTT
V gene: TRBV4-2
clone size: few
J gene: TRBJ1-6
D gene: -

CDR3 protein: CAISGEVQGESPIQYF
CDR3 DNA: TGTGCCATCAGTGGTGAGGTGCAGGGCGAAAGCCCCATTCAGTACTTC
V gene: TRBV10-3
clone size: -
J gene: TRBJ2-4
D gene: -

CDR3 protein: CASSQPGAFYNEQFF
CDR3 DNA: TGTGCCAGCAGCCAACCGGGGGCCTTCTACAATGAGCAGTTCTTC
V gene: TRBV4-2
clone size: few
J gene: TRBJ2-1
D gene: -

CDR3 protein: CASSARTGALTGELFF
CDR3 DNA: TGTGCCAGCAGTGCTAGAACGGGGGCTCTCACCGGGGAGCTGTTTTTT
V gene: TRBV25-1
clone size: -
J gene: TRBJ2-2
D gene: -

CDR3 protein: CASSLGRPNYGYTF
CDR3 DNA: TGTGCCAGCAGTTTGGGCCGGCCTAACTATGGCTACACCTTC
V gene: TRBV6-6
clone size: few
J gene: TRBJ1-2
D gene: -

CDR3 protein: CASSQGNYEQYF
CDR3 DNA: TGCGCCAGCAGCCAAGGGAATTACGAGCAGTACTTC
V gene: TRBV4-1
clone size: many
J gene: TRBJ2-7
D gene: -

CDR3 protein: CASSADGWYNSPLHF
CDR3 DNA: TGTGCCAGCAGCGCTGACGGCTGGTACAATTCACCCCTCCACTTT
V gene: TRBV9
clone size: -
J gene: TRBJ1-6
D gene: -

CDR3 protein: CASSPTGLGYEQYF
CDR3 DNA: TGTGCCAGCAGCCCGACAGGGTTGGGCTACGAGCAGTACTTC
V gene: TRBV7-9
clone size: many
J gene: TRBJ2-7
D gene: TRBD1

CDR3 protein: CASSQKAGAISGANVLTF
CDR3 DNA: TGCGCCAGCAGCCAAAAGGCAGGGGCCATCTCTGGGGCCAACGTCCTGACTTTC
V gene: TRBV5-1
clone size: few
J gene: TRBJ2-6
D gene: -

CDR3 protein: CASSIRDYGYTF
CDR3 DNA: TGTGCCAGTAGTATCAGGGACTATGGCTACACCTTC
V gene: TRBV19
clone size: -
J gene: TRBJ1-2
D gene: -

CDR3 protein: CASSLAVRSYEQYF
CDR3 DNA: TGTGCCAGCAGTTTAGCGGTCCGCTCCTACGAGCAGTACTTC
V gene: TRBV28
clone size: few
J gene: TRBJ2-7
D gene: -

CDR3 protein: CASSEYFSGQREQYF
CDR3 DNA: TGTGCCAGCAGTGAATATTTCTCGGGACAACGCGAGCAGTACTTC
V gene: TRBV25-1
clone size: -
J gene: TRBJ2-7
D gene: -

CDR3 protein: CSVERENTGELFF
CDR3 DNA: TGCAGCGTTGAGAGGGAGAACACCGGGGAGCTGTTTTTT
V gene: TRBV29-1
clone size: -
J gene: TRBJ2-2
D gene: -

CDR3 protein: CASSLATGGEQFF
CDR3 DNA: TGTGCCAGCAGCTTAGCTACGGGGGGTGAGCAGTTCTTC
V gene: TRBV7-9
clone size: -
J gene: TRBJ2-1
D gene: TRBD2

CDR3 protein: CASSQLPGLAGYNEQFF
CDR3 DNA: TGCGCCAGCAGCCAACTACCGGGACTAGCGGGGTACAATGAGCAGTTCTTC
V gene: TRBV5-1
clone size: few
J gene: TRBJ2-1
D gene: TRBD2

CDR3 protein: CASSLDGGDYNEQFF
CDR3 DNA: TGTGCTAGCAGCTTAGATGGCGGGGATTACAATGAGCAGTTCTTC
V gene: TRBV7-7
clone size: few
J gene: TRBJ2-1
D gene: -

CDR3 protein: CASSIAGQGHNEQFF
CDR3 DNA: TGTGCCAGTAGTATAGCTGGACAGGGACACAATGAGCAGTTCTTC
V gene: TRBV19
clone size: few
J gene: TRBJ2-1
D gene: TRBD1

CDR3 protein: CASSQDGFGQSYGYTF
CDR3 DNA: TGTGCCAGCAGCCAAGACGGTTTCGGACAGTCCTATGGCTACACCTTC
V gene: TRBV4-2
clone size: -
J gene: TRBJ1-2
D gene: -

CDR3 protein: CSVGDRGLAGELFF
CDR3 DNA: TGCAGCGTTGGGGACAGGGGGCTTGCCGGGGAGCTGTTTTTT
V gene: TRBV29-1
clone size: few
J gene: TRBJ2-2
D gene: TRBD1

CDR3 protein: CAIRAVDTEAFF
CDR3 DNA: TGTGCCATCAGGGCCGTTGACACTGAAGCTTTCTTT
V gene: TRBV10-3
clone size: few
J gene: TRBJ1-1
D gene: -